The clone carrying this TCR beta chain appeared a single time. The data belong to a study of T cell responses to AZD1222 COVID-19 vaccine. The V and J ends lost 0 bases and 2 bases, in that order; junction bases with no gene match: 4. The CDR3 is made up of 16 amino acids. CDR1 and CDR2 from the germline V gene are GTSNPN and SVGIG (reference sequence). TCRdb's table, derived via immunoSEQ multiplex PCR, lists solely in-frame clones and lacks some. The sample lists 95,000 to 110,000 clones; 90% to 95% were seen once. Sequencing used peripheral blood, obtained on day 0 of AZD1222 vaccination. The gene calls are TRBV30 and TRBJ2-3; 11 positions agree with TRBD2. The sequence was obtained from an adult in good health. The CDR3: CAWSVGTSGPTDTQYF. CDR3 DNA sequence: TGTGCCTGGAGTGTTGGGACTAGCGGCCCCACAGATACGCAGTATTTT.